This T cell receptor beta chain was identified during a study of patients and donors after allogeneic stem cell transplantation. TCRdb called the RT-PCR reads again in MiXCR, with one record for every CDR3 protein. The sample comprises around 200,000 distinct CDR3 sequences, about 37% of which are singletons, and 9.5% to 13% rests with the top ten. Germline CDR1 SGDLS, CDR2 YYNGEE. V was clipped by 0 bases and J by 8 bases, with 4 bases between them. CDR3 size: 11 residues. This clonotype was obtained from a human donor who was either an allogeneic HSCT recipient or a stem cell or donor lymphocyte infusion donor (not recorded which). It is not recorded whose cells these are; they may come from a transplant donor. J is TRBJ2-3 and V is TRBV9; D is unresolved. The source material was blood, either unsorted or a sorted T cell fraction (not recorded which). CDR3 residues: CASSVEGTQYF. The CDR3 region has the DNA TGTGCCAGCAGCGTAGAGGGTACGCAGTATTTT.